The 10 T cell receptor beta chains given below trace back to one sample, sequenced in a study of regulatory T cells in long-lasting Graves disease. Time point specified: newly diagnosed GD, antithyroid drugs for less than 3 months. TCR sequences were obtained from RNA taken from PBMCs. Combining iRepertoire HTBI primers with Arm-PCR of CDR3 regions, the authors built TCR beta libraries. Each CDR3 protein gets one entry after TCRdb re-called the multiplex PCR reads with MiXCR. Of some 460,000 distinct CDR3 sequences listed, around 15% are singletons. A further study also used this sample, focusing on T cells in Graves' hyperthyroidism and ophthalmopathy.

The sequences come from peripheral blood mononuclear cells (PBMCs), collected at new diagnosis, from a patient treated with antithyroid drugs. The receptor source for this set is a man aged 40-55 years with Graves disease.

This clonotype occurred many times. The CDR3 loop is CASSEAPAGGSDTQYF. CDR3 in DNA: TGTGCCAGCAGTGAAGCACCGGCGGGAGGGTCAGATACGCAGTATTTT. This chain connects TRBV2 to TRBJ2-3, with TRBD2 matching over 9 bases. The J segment lost 4 bases and the V segment lost 0 bases, leaving 5 bases of the junction unmatched. The CDR3 is 16 residues long. Germline V gives CDR1 SNHLY, CDR2 FYNNEI.

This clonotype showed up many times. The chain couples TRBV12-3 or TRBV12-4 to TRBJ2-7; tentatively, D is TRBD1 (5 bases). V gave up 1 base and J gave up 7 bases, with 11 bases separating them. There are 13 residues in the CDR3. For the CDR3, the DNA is TGTGCCAGCAGTTTAGACCCAGGGTGTGAGCAGTACTTC. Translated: CASSLDPGCEQYF.

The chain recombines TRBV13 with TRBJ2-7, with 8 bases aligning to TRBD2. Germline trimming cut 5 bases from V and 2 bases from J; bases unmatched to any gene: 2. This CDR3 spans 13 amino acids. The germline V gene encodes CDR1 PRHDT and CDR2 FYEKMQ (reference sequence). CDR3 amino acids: CASSREGTYEQYV. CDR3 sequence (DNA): TGTGCCAGCAGCCGGGAGGGAACCTACGAGCAGTACGTC.

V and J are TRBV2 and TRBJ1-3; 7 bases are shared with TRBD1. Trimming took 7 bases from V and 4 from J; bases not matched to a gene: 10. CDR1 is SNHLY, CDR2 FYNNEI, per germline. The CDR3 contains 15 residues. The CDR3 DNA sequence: TGTGCCAGCAAGGGACAGTCCCTCTCGGGAAACACCATATATTTT. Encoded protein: CASKGQSLSGNTIYF.

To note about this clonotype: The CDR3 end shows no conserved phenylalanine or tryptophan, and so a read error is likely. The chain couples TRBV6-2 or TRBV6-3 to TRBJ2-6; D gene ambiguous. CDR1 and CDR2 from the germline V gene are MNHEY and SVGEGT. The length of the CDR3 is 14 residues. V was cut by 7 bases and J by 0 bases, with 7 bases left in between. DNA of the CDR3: TGTGCCAGCACCAGGAACTCTGGGGCCAACGTCCTGACTTCC. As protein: CASTRNSGANVLTS.

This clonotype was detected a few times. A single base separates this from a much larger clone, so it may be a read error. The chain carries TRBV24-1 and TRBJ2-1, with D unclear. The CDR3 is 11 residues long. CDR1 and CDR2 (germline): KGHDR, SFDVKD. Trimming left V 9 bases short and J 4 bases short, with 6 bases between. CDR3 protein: CATQEYNEQFF. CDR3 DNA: TGTGCCACCCAGGAATACAATGAGCAGTTCTTC.

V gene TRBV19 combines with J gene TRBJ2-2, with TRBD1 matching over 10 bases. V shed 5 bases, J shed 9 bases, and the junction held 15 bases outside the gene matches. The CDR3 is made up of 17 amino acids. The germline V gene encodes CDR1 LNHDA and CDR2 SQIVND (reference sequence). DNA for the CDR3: TGTGCCAGTAGTCCCGAGTCGAGACAGGGGGCGGTCTGGGAGCTGTTTTTT. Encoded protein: CASSPESRQGAVWELFF.

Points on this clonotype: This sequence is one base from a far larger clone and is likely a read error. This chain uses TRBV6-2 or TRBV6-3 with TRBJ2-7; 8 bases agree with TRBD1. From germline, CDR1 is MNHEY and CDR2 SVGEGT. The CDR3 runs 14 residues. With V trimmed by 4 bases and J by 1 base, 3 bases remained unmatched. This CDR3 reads CASSSDRGSYEQYF. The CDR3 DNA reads TGTGCCAGCAGTTCTGACAGGGGTTCCTACGAGCAGTACTTC.

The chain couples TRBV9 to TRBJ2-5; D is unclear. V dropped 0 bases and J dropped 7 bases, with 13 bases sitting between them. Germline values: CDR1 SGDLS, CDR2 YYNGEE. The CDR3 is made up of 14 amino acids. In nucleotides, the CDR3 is TGTGCCAGCAGCGTAGAGGGCTATGTGGGGACCCAGTACTTC. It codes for CASSVEGYVGTQYF.

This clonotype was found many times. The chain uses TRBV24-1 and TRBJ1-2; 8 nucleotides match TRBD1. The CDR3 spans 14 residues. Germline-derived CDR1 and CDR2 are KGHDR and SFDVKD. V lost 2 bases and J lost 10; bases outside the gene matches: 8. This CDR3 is CATSDSWTGTYYTF. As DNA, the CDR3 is TGTGCCACCAGTGATTCATGGACAGGGACTTACTACACCTTC.